Below, one TCR beta chain is given with its context. A junction boundary mismatches the germline segment, possibly from a read error. The CDR3 has 17 amino acids. Per germline, CDR1 SEHNR and CDR2 FQNEAQ (reference sequence). The source of the sample is a study of cytomegalovirus exposure and HLA in healthy donors. Primers included in the PCR were 60 Vbeta and 13 Jbeta primers. TCRdb keeps only in-frame clones here, not all; method: immunoSEQ multiplex PCR. The data contain some 210,000 clones, around 73% of them singletons. Sequenced material: PBMCs. The receptor was derived from a male donor in good health and CMV-seronegative. This chain connects TRBV7-9 to TRBJ1-4, with 9 nucleotides matching TRBD1. CDR3 loop: CSSSPLRGQGNHEKLFF. The CDR3 coding sequence is TGTTCCAGCAGTCCGTTGCGGGGACAGGGTAATCATGAAAAACTGTTTTTT.